The clone carrying this T cell receptor beta chain is medium-sized. The CDR3 sequence is 13 residues long. Germline CDR1 reads MRHNA; CDR2 reads SNTAGT. Trimming took off 2 bases at V and 0 bases at J, with 3 bases between the two ends. TCRdb analysed the PCR reads with MiXCR anew, one entry per CDR3 protein. The profile covers 79,000 or so distinct CDR3 sequences, with around 50% appearing a single time and roughly 11% taken by the ten largest. These data come from a study of CDR3 diversity in severe acne. The receptor was isolated from a male donor with severe acne vulgaris. This chain connects TRBV6-4 to TRBJ2-3, with D uncertain. The source material was blood. The CDR3 bases are TGTGCCAGCAGTGACGGCAGCACAGATACGCAGTATTTT. Residues: CASSDGSTDTQYF.